Listed here are 18 T cell receptor beta chains from one sample, sequenced in a study of blood T cells in healthy people across ages. Sample-barcoded 5' priming and a J-beta primer mix drove a second PCR of roughly 7 to 11 cycles. MiXCR, run by TCRdb on the 5' RACE reads, gives a single entry per CDR3 protein. Of around 710,000 distinct CDR3 sequences listed, 40% to 45% are singletons. Sequenced material: blood. These receptors all stem from a woman in her sixties in good health.

Ten or more counts support this clonotype. This chain links TRBV29-1 with TRBJ2-1; D is unresolved. CDR3 length equals 14 residues. V was trimmed by 2 bases and J by 0 bases, leaving 8 bases between them. Looked up from germline, CDR1 is SQVTM and CDR2 is ANQGSEA. The CDR3 DNA is TGCAGCGTTGAATTTCCCAGCTCCTACAATGAGCAGTTCTTC. Protein product: CSVEFPSSYNEQFF.

The rearrangement joins TRBV20-1 to TRBJ2-7, with D unresolved. With 2 bases removed from V and 2 bases from J, the gap between germline ends came to 22 bases. Germline V lookup: CDR1 DFQATT, CDR2 SNEGSKA (reference sequence). The CDR3 is 17 residues long. The CDR3 reads CSARHYPRGGTTYEQYF. In nucleotides, the CDR3 is TGCAGTGCTAGACATTACCCCCGAGGCGGCACCACCTACGAGCAGTACTTC.

The J gene is TRBJ2-1, the V gene TRBV7-2, with a tentative D call TRBD1 (5 bases). V was clipped by 3 bases and J by 5 bases, with 14 bases between them. The V gene's germline CDR1 is SGHTA and CDR2 FQGNSA. This CDR3 region has 15 residues. CDR3 region: CASSLAGCVHNEQFF. CDR3 DNA: TGTGCCAGCAGCTTGGCAGGGTGCGTCCACAATGAGCAGTTCTTC.

The chain uses TRBV24-1 and TRBJ2-1; 7 bases fit TRBD1. This CDR3 contains 13 residues. Germline V gene sequence: CDR1 KGHDR, CDR2 SFDVKD. V lost 10 bases to trimming and J lost 5 bases; unmatched junction nucleotides: 7. CDR3 sequence reads: CATGEGANNEQFF. In DNA, the CDR3 is TGTGCCACGGGAGAGGGGGCCAACAATGAGCAGTTCTTC.

This clonotype was picked up a small number of times. The chain employs TRBV12-3 or TRBV12-4 and TRBJ2-7; D is ambiguous. Trimming took off 2 bases at V and 2 bases at J, with 10 bases between the two ends. CDR3 length: 14 residues. This CDR3 reads CASSLPQEPYEQYF. The CDR3 nucleotides are TGTGCCAGCAGTTTACCGCAGGAACCCTACGAGCAGTACTTC.

This clonotype was seen a handful of times. The chain uses TRBV27 and TRBJ1-2; 9 nucleotides match TRBD1. J was trimmed by 5 bases and V by 5 bases; bases with no gene match: 12. Germline CDR1 MNHEY, CDR2 SMNVEV (reference sequence). This CDR3 spans 16 amino acids. The CDR3 loop is CASSINKQGARYGYTF. In DNA, the CDR3 is TGTGCCAGCAGTATAAACAAACAGGGGGCTAGGTATGGCTACACCTTC.

On this clonotype itself: A read error may explain this, as a much larger clone is one base away. CDR3 loop: CSVEAIRDSSYEQYF. CDR3 DNA sequence: TGCAGCGTTGAAGCAATCCGGGACAGCTCCTACGAGCAGTACTTC. The J gene is TRBJ2-7, the V gene TRBV29-1, with 7 bases lining up with TRBD1. CDR3 length: 15 amino acids. CDR1 SQVTM and CDR2 ANQGSEA come from the germline V gene. J gave up 0 bases and V 1 base, and 6 bases lay outside the gene matches.

This clonotype has ten or more counts. The chain couples TRBV7-2 to TRBJ2-2; 10 nucleotides agree with TRBD2. Germline CDR1 and CDR2: SGHTA and FQGNSA. Trimming at V came to 5 bases and at J to 2 bases, leaving 2 bases not matched to a gene. The CDR3 length is 15 residues. The CDR3 DNA follows: TGTGCCAGCAGCGCACTAGCGGGAAACACCGGGGAGCTGTTTTTT. Encoded protein: CASSALAGNTGELFF.

The chain employs TRBV19 and TRBJ2-6; no clear D. The germline gives CDR1 LNHDA, CDR2 SQIVND (reference sequence). This CDR3 contains 16 residues. Between the trimmed V and J ends, which lost 7 bases and 2 bases, there was a span of 15 bases. CDR3 amino acids: CASTRPGYAGANVLTF. In DNA, the CDR3 is TGTGCCAGTACTCGGCCAGGCTATGCTGGGGCCAACGTCCTGACTTTC.

The chain recombines TRBV20-1 with TRBJ2-3, with D unclear. Germline loops: CDR1 DFQATT, CDR2 SNEGSKA (reference sequence). V was clipped by 3 bases and J by 7 bases, with 14 bases between them. The CDR3 covers 13 residues. The CDR3 DNA is TGCAGTGCTAGTCATACCCGTAGGAATACGCAGTATTTT. It translates to CSASHTRRNTQYF.

This clonotype was counted between two and nine times. The chain employs TRBV11-2 and TRBJ2-1; 8 bases are a match to TRBD2. Germline CDR1 is SGHAT and CDR2 is FQNNGV. CDR3 length equals 18 residues. V trimming: 5 bases; J trimming: 7 bases; junction bases outside the gene matches: 19. The DNA for the CDR3 is TGTGCCAGCAGCCCCCTACCAGCGGCCGGGAGGGCCGCAAATGAGCAGTTCTTC. This encodes CASSPLPAAGRAANEQFF.

V usage is TRBV6-2 or TRBV6-3 and J usage is TRBJ1-5; D uncertain. This CDR3 contains 16 residues. The germline V gene encodes CDR1 MNHEY and CDR2 SVGEGT. Trimming removed 8 bases at V and 1 base at J, with 18 bases between. The chain's CDR3 is CASGDMGGSSNQPQHF. CDR3 DNA: TGTGCCAGCGGCGATATGGGAGGCTCAAGCAATCAGCCCCAGCATTTT.

The chain combines TRBV20-1 with TRBJ2-5, with TRBD2 matching over 7 bases. CDR1 and CDR2 (germline): DFQATT, SNEGSKA (reference sequence). V was clipped by 3 bases and J by 1 base; unmatched bases: 5. CDR3 length: 14 amino acids. The CDR3 sequence: CSARPAGLQETQYF. The CDR3 nucleotides read TGCAGTGCTAGGCCAGCGGGACTCCAAGAGACCCAGTACTTC.

This chain joins TRBV7-9 and TRBJ2-7; D not resolved. This CDR3 spans 15 amino acids. The V end lost 11 bases, the J end lost 5 bases, and 25 bases lay between the germline ends. Germline V gives CDR1 SEHNR, CDR2 FQNEAQ (reference sequence). CDR3: CAGTSLKGKVDEQYF. The CDR3 coding sequence is TGTGCCGGAACAAGTCTTAAGGGAAAGGTCGACGAGCAGTACTTC.

V is TRBV11-1 and J is TRBJ2-1; TRBD1 agrees at 7 bases. Germline assignment: CDR1 SGHAT and CDR2 FQDESV (reference sequence). V shed 5 bases, J shed 0 bases, and the junction held 4 bases outside the gene matches. The CDR3 length is 15 residues. The CDR3 is CASSPQGVSYNEQFF. DNA of the CDR3: TGTGCCAGCAGCCCCCAGGGGGTCTCCTACAATGAGCAGTTCTTC.

The chain uses TRBV29-1 and TRBJ2-5; 11 bases are a match to TRBD2. The J call may be faulty, since TRBJ2-7 better matches the DNA end. This CDR3 region has 13 residues. Germline CDR1 SQVTM, CDR2 ANQGSEA. In nucleotides, the CDR3 is TGCAGCGTGGACCTAGCGGGAGGCGACGAGCAGTACTTC. Protein: CSVDLAGGDEQYF.

Only a few counts were recorded for this clonotype. The chain couples TRBV6-2 or TRBV6-3 to TRBJ2-7, with 7 bases lining up with TRBD2. V lost 2 bases, J lost 3 bases, and 13 bases stayed unmatched. The CDR3 has 17 residues. Germline loops: CDR1 MNHEY, CDR2 SVGEGT. The CDR3 protein is CASSYGSTGGGGYEQYF. Written as DNA, the CDR3 is TGTGCCAGCAGTTACGGATCTACGGGAGGCGGGGGCTACGAGCAGTACTTC.

In regard to this clonotype: A junction boundary mismatches the germline segment, possibly from a read error. This sequence joins TRBV7-9 and TRBJ2-1, with 7 bases lining up with TRBD1. Germline values: CDR1 SEHNR, CDR2 FQNEAQ (reference sequence). The CDR3 sequence is 15 residues long. The CDR3 nucleotides read TGTGCCGGCAGTCATAGACTGACAGGGTCGGATGAGCAGTTCTTC. This encodes CAGSHRLTGSDEQFF.